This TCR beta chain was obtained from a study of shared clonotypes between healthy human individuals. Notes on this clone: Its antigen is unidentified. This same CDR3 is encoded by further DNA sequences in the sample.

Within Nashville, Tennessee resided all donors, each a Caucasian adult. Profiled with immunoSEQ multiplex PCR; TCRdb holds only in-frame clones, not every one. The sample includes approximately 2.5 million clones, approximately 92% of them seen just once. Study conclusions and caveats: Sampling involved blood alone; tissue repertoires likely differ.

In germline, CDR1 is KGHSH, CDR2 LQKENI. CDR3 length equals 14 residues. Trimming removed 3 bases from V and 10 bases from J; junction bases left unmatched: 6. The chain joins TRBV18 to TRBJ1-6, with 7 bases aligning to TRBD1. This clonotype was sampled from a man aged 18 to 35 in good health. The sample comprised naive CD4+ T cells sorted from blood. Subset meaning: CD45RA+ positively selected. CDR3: CASSPNRGDSPLHF. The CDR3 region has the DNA TGTGCCAGCTCACCTAACAGGGGTGACTCACCCCTCCACTTT.